The clone carrying this T cell receptor (beta chain) was observed many times. Its cognate antigen is unknown. The sample comes from a study of breast tumors, draining lymph nodes, adjacent tissues. Study results and limitations: Tumor TCR diversity was below lymph nodes but above nontumor tissue.

V lost 2 bases and J 2 bases, leaving 9 bases between the germline ends. This CDR3 has 14 amino acids. Via MiXCR, TCRdb re-called the multiplex PCR reads, giving one row per CDR3 protein. Among about 11,000 distinct CDR3 sequences, 35% to 40% were seen once, and the ten largest hold less than 15%. Sequenced input: breast tumor tissue. This TCR came from a female donor with breast cancer. Some clones in this sample may be carry-over from other donors' samples. The V gene is TRBV12-3 or TRBV12-4, the J gene TRBJ2-5; D is uncertain. CDR3 DNA: TGTGCCAGCAGTTTACCGGCTACTCAAGAGACCCAGTACTTC. Its translation is CASSLPATQETQYF.